One sample yielded the 22 T cell receptor beta chains listed below, sequenced in a study of memory CD4+ T cells and cytomegalovirus serostatus. Method: immunoSEQ multiplex PCR; TCRdb's copy keeps in-frame clones and lacks some. The sample includes over 65,000 clones, about 75% of them seen just once. Single viable CD3+CD4+CD8-CD45RO+ cells were sorted as the memory CD4+ T cells. The source material was memory CD4+ T cells from blood. The receptor source for this set is an adult in good health and CMV-seropositive.

The chain uses TRBV15 and TRBJ2-5, with TRBD2 identical over 14 bases. V dropped 1 base and J dropped 5; count of bases not matched to a gene: 6. The CDR3 has 17 amino acids. CDR1 is LNHNV, CDR2 YYDKDF, per germline (reference sequence). The CDR3 nucleotides are TGTGCCACCAGCAGAGTCGGACTAGCGGGAGGTGGGGAGACCCAGTACTTC. Residues: CATSRVGLAGGGETQYF.

This clone was observed once. The chain couples TRBV30 to TRBJ1-1, with D tentatively TRBD1 (6 bases). In germline, CDR1 is GTSNPN, CDR2 SVGIG (reference sequence). The CDR3 covers 14 residues. The ends were cut back, 5 bases at V and 5 bases at J, with 18 bases in the middle. The CDR3 bases are TGTGCCTGGTGCCCGGGACACGTTGGTACTGAAGCTTTCTTT. Encoded protein: CAWCPGHVGTEAFF.

The chain joins TRBV4-3 to TRBJ2-2; TRBD2 agrees at 7 bases. Trimming cost V 1 base and J 0 bases; bases outside gene matches: 5. Per germline, CDR1 LGHNA and CDR2 YSLEER. CDR3 length equals 17 residues. The CDR3 nucleotides are TGCGCCAGCAGCCAAGGGGGGGGGATTGCGAACACCGGGGAGCTGTTTTTT. Translation: CASSQGGGIANTGELFF.

V and J are TRBV11-1 and TRBJ2-7; 12 bases map to TRBD1. Germline V gives CDR1 SGHAT, CDR2 FQDESV (reference sequence). The CDR3 is 15 residues long. V gave up 5 bases and J gave up 5 bases; unmatched junction bases: 7. CDR3 in amino acids: CASSPRDRGRDEQYF. CDR3 nucleotide sequence: TGTGCCAGCAGCCCGAGGGACAGGGGGCGCGACGAGCAGTACTTC.

This clone was seen more than once but under ten times. The chain employs TRBV5-1 and TRBJ1-1, with D possibly TRBD1 on 5 matching bases. The CDR3 covers 14 residues. From germline, CDR1 is SGHRS and CDR2 YFSETQ. V dropped 5 bases and J dropped 4 bases, with 15 bases sitting between them. CDR3 loop: CASSRDVGSTEAFF. The CDR3 coding sequence is TGCGCCAGCAGTCGGGACGTTGGGAGCACTGAAGCTTTCTTT.

This clone was observed a single time. The chain recombines TRBV10-3 with TRBJ1-2; D gene ambiguous. V was clipped by 7 bases and J by 0 bases, with 6 bases between them. CDR1 ENHRY and CDR2 SYGVKD come from the germline V gene. The CDR3 sequence is 12 residues long. The CDR3 region has the DNA TGTGCCATCAAGGAACCTAACTATGGCTACACCTTC. Its protein is CAIKEPNYGYTF.

V gene TRBV7-3 combines with J gene TRBJ2-3, with 9 bases that match TRBD2. The V gene's germline CDR1 is SGHTA and CDR2 FQGTGA. This CDR3 is 15 amino acids long. J lost 2 bases, V lost 5 bases, and 5 bases had no gene match. The CDR3 bases are TGTGCCAGCAGCCGGACTAGCGCGAACACAGATACGCAGTATTTT. It codes for CASSRTSANTDTQYF.

The chain couples TRBV7-9 to TRBJ2-3; 9 bases align to TRBD1. This CDR3 region has 14 residues. V dropped 5 bases and J dropped 4; count of bases not matched to a gene: 4. CDR1 is SEHNR, CDR2 FQNEAQ, per germline (reference sequence). The CDR3 sequence: CASSTGTGPDTQYF. The DNA for the CDR3 is TGTGCCAGCAGCACCGGGACAGGGCCAGATACGCAGTATTTT.

The rearrangement joins TRBV7-2 to TRBJ2-3; D call uncertain. Germline V gene data show CDR1 as SGHTA and CDR2 as FQGNSA. The V end was cut by 1 base, the J end by 2 bases, with 7 bases between. CDR3 length: 14 residues. CDR3 sequence (DNA): TGTGCCAGCAGCTTAGGAGAGGCCACAGATACGCAGTATTTT. This encodes CASSLGEATDTQYF.

The chain carries TRBV28 and TRBJ2-7; 9 bases line up with TRBD1. V trimming: 4 bases; J trimming: 4 bases; junction bases outside the gene matches: 14. Germline-derived CDR1 and CDR2 are MDHEN and SYDVKM. This CDR3 spans 17 amino acids. The CDR3 DNA reads as TGTGCCAGCAGTTCCCAAACTCCGGGACAGGGAAAGTACGAGCAGTACTTC. This sequence encodes CASSSQTPGQGKYEQYF.

This chain connects TRBV5-4 to TRBJ2-5; D not certain. The CDR3 extends over 14 amino acids. Per germline, CDR1 SGHNT and CDR2 YYREEE (reference sequence). The V end was cut by 3 bases, the J end by 1 base, with 10 bases between. The CDR3 DNA sequence: TGTGCCAGCAGCTACCAGGTTATCCAAGAGACCCAGTACTTC. Translation gives CASSYQVIQETQYF.

The rearrangement links TRBV7-6 to TRBJ2-3; TRBD2 aligns across 11 bases. The V gene's germline CDR1 is SGHVS and CDR2 FNYEAQ. The J segment lost 4 bases and the V segment lost 5 bases, leaving 26 bases of the junction unmatched. This CDR3 contains 22 residues. The CDR3 protein is CASSPTGLRSSGGTTSPDTQYF. For the CDR3, the DNA is TGTGCCAGCAGCCCGACAGGCCTAAGGTCTAGCGGGGGGACCACCTCTCCAGATACGCAGTATTTT.

The V and J genes are TRBV28 and TRBJ2-2, with a possible D match to TRBD1 (6 bases). The V gene lost 7 bases and the J gene lost 4 bases, with 10 bases spanning the gap. Germline V gene data show CDR1 as MDHEN and CDR2 as SYDVKM. The CDR3 runs 13 residues. The CDR3 region has the DNA TGTGCCAGCACCTCAGGGGCCACCGGGGAGCTGTTTTTT. Translating gives CASTSGATGELFF. Drawing the rest from reference TRBV28 and TRBJ2-2, the complete variable domain is DVKVTQSSRYLVKRTGEKVFLECVQDMDHENMFWYRQDPGLGLRLIYFSYDVKMKEKGDIPEGYSVSREKKERFSLILESASTNQTSMYLCASTSGATGELFFGEGSRLTVL.

The V call is TRBV7-3, the J call TRBJ2-1; 10 nucleotides align to TRBD2. The trim removed 6 bases at V and 9 bases at J, leaving 8 bases unmatched. The length of the CDR3 is 14 residues. Germline-derived CDR1 and CDR2 are SGHTA and FQGTGA. The chain's CDR3 is CASRSGREVGEQFF. The CDR3 DNA follows: TGTGCCAGCAGGAGCGGGAGGGAGGTCGGTGAGCAGTTCTTC.

As regards this clone: One end of the junction does not line up with germline, which may come from a read error. Other DNA sequences from this sample encode an identical CDR3 as well. The CDR3 DNA reads TGTGCCAGCAGCTTAGCCGGACAGGGCTATCAGCCCCAGCACTTT. This translates into CASSLAGQGYQPQHF. V is TRBV7-2 and J is TRBJ1-5; 8 bases are a match to TRBD1. The CDR3 loop spans 15 amino acids. The germline V gene encodes CDR1 SGHTA and CDR2 FQGNSA.

The table lists this clone with a few counts. The chain employs TRBV28 and TRBJ2-1; 9 positions agree with TRBD1. This CDR3 has 17 residues. In germline, CDR1 is MDHEN, CDR2 SYDVKM. Germline trimming cut 3 bases from V and 4 bases from J; bases unmatched to any gene: 10. The CDR3 region has the DNA TGTGCCAGCAGTTTGGGGGGGTTAGGGACAGGGTACAATGAGCAGTTCTTC. Residues: CASSLGGLGTGYNEQFF.

The chain has TRBV19 and TRBJ2-3; the D gene is possibly TRBD1 (5 bases). Germline assignment: CDR1 LNHDA and CDR2 SQIVND (reference sequence). The CDR3 is 14 amino acids. Trimming left V 5 bases short and J 6 bases short, with 15 bases between. The CDR3 is CASSQARVGDTQYF. DNA for the CDR3: TGTGCCAGTAGTCAAGCCAGGGTGGGGGATACGCAGTATTTT. Full variable domain (rest looked up from reference TRBV19 and TRBJ2-3): DGGITQSPKYLFRKEGQNVTLSCEQNLNHDAMYWYRQDPGQGLRLIYYSQIVNDFQKGDIAEGYSVSREKKESFPLTVTSAQKNPTAFYLCASSQARVGDTQYFGPGTRLTVL.

This clone was seen just once. The genes are TRBV11-2 and TRBJ1-4; D gene uncertain. Germline V CDR1 and CDR2: SGHAT, FQNNGV. This CDR3 has 16 amino acids. The germline V and J ends were trimmed by 5 bases and 8 bases, with 21 bases remaining between them. DNA for the CDR3: TGTGCCAGCAGCCGTGTCATGGGTGGAGGAGGCGAAAAACTGTTTTTT. Amino acid sequence: CASSRVMGGGGEKLFF.

The CDR3 loop is CASSPPRGLKNTEAFF. The CDR3 DNA reads TGTGCCAGCTCACCGCCCAGGGGCCTGAAAAACACTGAAGCTTTCTTT. The chain combines TRBV18 with TRBJ1-1; TRBD1 might be the D (6 bases). Per the germline V gene, CDR1 is KGHSH and CDR2 is LQKENI. Trimming took off 3 bases at V and 2 bases at J, with 16 bases between the two ends. This CDR3 spans 16 amino acids.

The V call is TRBV5-1, the J call TRBJ2-5; D ambiguous. V lost 0 bases, J lost 1 base, and 7 bases lay in between. Germline CDR1 SGHRS, CDR2 YFSETQ. CDR3 length: 14 amino acids. The CDR3 protein is CASSLAGFQETQYF. CDR3 bases: TGCGCCAGCAGCTTGGCCGGGTTCCAAGAGACCCAGTACTTC. Full variable domain (missing parts from reference TRBV5-1 and TRBJ2-5): KAGVTQTPRYLIKTRGQQVTLSCSPISGHRSVSWYQQTPGQGLQFLFEYFSETQRNKGNFPGRFSGRQFSNSRSEMNVSTLELGDSALYLCASSLAGFQETQYFGPGTRLLVL.

This chain connects TRBV5-1 to TRBJ2-7, with 9 bases fitting TRBD2. Germline V CDR1 and CDR2: SGHRS, YFSETQ. This CDR3 spans 15 amino acids. V was clipped by 3 bases and J by 5 bases; unmatched bases: 9. CDR3 sequence reads: CASSSLAGALDEQYF. DNA of the CDR3: TGCGCCAGCAGCTCTTTAGCGGGAGCCCTCGACGAGCAGTACTTC.

This clone was found once. CDR3 sequence reads: CASSLDSGLTGANEQYF. For the CDR3, the DNA is TGTGCCAGCAGCTTGGATTCGGGACTGACAGGGGCGAACGAGCAGTACTTC. This chain uses TRBV5-4 with TRBJ2-7; TRBD1 aligns across 8 bases. The CDR3 contains 17 residues. From germline, CDR1 is SGHNT and CDR2 YYREEE (reference sequence). The ends lost 0 bases at V and 5 bases at J; junction bases unmatched: 13. Full variable domain (missing parts from reference TRBV5-4 and TRBJ2-7): ETGVTQSPTHLIKTRGQQVTLRCSSQSGHNTVSWYQQALGQGPQFIFQYYREEENGRGNFPPRFSGLQFPNYSSELNVNALELDDSALYLCASSLDSGLTGANEQYFGPGTRLTVT.